The present T cell receptor (beta chain) was sequenced within a study of T cell changes during pregnancy in multiple sclerosis. Assay: immunoSEQ multiplex PCR; the TCRdb copy retains only in-frame clones and omits some. The sample has around 80,000 clones, 90% to 95% seen once. V was clipped by 4 bases and J by 5 bases, with 13 bases between them. The germline gives CDR1 SGHRS, CDR2 YFSETQ. CDR3 length: 15 residues. Sequences were derived from peripheral blood, sampled before pregnancy. V and J are TRBV5-1 and TRBJ1-6; perhaps TRBD1 as D (6 bases). This sequence was found in a female donor with multiple sclerosis, enrolled in a pregnancy study. The CDR3 region is CASSPTGPHNSPLHF. CDR3 DNA: TGCGCCAGCAGCCCGACAGGACCTCATAATTCACCCCTCCACTTT.